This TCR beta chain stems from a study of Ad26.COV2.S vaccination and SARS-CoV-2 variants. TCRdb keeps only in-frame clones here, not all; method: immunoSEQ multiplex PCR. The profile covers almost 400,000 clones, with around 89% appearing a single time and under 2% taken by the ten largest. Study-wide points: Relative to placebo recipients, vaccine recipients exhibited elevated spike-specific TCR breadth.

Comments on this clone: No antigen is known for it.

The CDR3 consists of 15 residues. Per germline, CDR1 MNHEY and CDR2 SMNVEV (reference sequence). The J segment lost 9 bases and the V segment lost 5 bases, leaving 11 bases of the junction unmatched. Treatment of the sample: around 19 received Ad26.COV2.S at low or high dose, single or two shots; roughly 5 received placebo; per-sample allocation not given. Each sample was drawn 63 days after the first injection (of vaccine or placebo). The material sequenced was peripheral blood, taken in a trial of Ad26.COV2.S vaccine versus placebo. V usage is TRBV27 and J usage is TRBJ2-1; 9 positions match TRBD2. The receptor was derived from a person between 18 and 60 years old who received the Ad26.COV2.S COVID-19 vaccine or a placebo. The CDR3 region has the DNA TGTGCCAGCAGTGGTGCGGCGGGAGGGCCAGGTGAGCAGTTCTTC. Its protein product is CASSGAAGGPGEQFF.